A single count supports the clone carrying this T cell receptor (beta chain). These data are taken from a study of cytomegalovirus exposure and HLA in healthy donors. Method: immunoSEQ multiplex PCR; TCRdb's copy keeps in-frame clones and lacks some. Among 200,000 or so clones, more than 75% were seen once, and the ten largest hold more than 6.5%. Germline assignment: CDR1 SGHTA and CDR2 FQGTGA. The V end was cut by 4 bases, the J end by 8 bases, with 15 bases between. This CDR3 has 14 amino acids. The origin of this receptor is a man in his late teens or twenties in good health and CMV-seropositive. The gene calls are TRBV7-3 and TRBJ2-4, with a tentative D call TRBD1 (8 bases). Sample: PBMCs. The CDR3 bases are TGTGCCAGCAGCTCAACAGGGGGGAGGGACATTCAGTACTTC. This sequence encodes CASSSTGGRDIQYF.